This T cell receptor (beta chain) was identified during a study of neurological immune-mediated disorders. Overall study results and limits: HTLV-1-associated myelopathy led in TCR clonal expansion, while multiple sclerosis ranked lowest, below healthy controls.

The cDNA was synthesized by means of template-switch 5'RACE, which was carried out with 10-nucleotide random UMIs. MiXCR, applied by TCRdb to the 5' RACE reads, yields one record per CDR3 protein. The repertoire holds tens of thousands of distinct CDR3 sequences, about 11% seen once, with 5% to 8.5% in the top ten. CDR3 length: 16 residues. Germline values: CDR1 SGHVS, CDR2 FNYEAQ. V shed 2 bases, J shed 4 bases, and the junction held 8 bases outside the gene matches. The time point here: longitudinal time-point 1 (baseline). In the case of this clonotype: The antigen is unknown.

The sequenced material came from PBMCs. The chain couples TRBV7-6 to TRBJ2-7; 10 nucleotides agree with TRBD2. The clonotype originates from a male donor with HTLV-1-associated myelopathy (HAM/TSP). CDR3 protein: CASSLTSGVNYYEQYF. The CDR3, as DNA: TGTGCCAGCAGCTTAACTAGCGGGGTAAATTATTACGAGCAGTACTTC.